The text below deals with one T cell receptor beta chain. The antigen remains undetermined. The sample belongs to a study of T cells in localized non-small cell lung cancer. Study results and limitations: Median detection of top 100 tumor clones in adjacent lung was 57 clones. Sequencing was limited to one tumor region, leaving the possibility of heterogeneity open.

Germline-derived CDR1 and CDR2 are LNHDA and SQIVND (reference sequence). The trim removed 0 bases at V and 0 bases at J, leaving 0 bases unmatched. The CDR3 runs to 15 residues. Sequencing was performed with immunoSEQ multiplex PCR; in TCRdb, only in-frame clones are kept and a portion is missing. Among roughly 6,000 clones listed, about 91% were seen once. The input for sequencing was peripheral blood, taken before any cancer treatment. The V gene is TRBV19, the J gene TRBJ2-3, with 7 bases matching TRBD1. This TCR came from a male donor aged 60 or over with stage I lung adenocarcinoma. The CDR3 sequence is CASSIEDRSTDTQYF. CDR3 coding DNA: TGTGCCAGTAGTATAGAGGACAGGAGCACAGATACGCAGTATTTT.